The next 25 T cell receptor beta chains were all read from a single sample in a study of T cell responses to AZD1222 COVID-19 vaccine. Method: immunoSEQ multiplex PCR; TCRdb's copy keeps in-frame clones and lacks some. The data show 150,000 to 160,000 clones, roughly 90% seen once. The sequencing here drew on peripheral blood, taken 28 days after the second AZD1222 dose. These receptors originate from an adult who received the AZD1222 COVID-19 vaccine.

The chain carries TRBV2 and TRBJ2-1; tentative D call: TRBD1 (6 bases). The V and J ends lost 6 bases and 12 bases respectively, with 24 bases between them. This CDR3 spans 15 amino acids. Germline V gene sequence: CDR1 SNHLY, CDR2 FYNNEI. The CDR3 protein is CASSAQGVVRRGQFF. CDR3 nucleotide sequence: TGTGCCAGCAGCGCACAGGGAGTGGTAAGGCGCGGGCAGTTCTTC.

The chain uses TRBV6-5 and TRBJ1-6; D gene uncertain. CDR3 length: 14 residues. Germline V lookup: CDR1 MNHEY, CDR2 SVGAGI. Trimming took 8 bases from V and 4 from J, leaving 12 bases between them. The DNA of the CDR3 is TGTGCCAGCTTTGGGCGGGGTTATAATTCACCCCTCCACTTT. Protein product: CASFGRGYNSPLHF.

The V call is TRBV2, the J call TRBJ2-7, with TRBD1 matching 7 bases. There are 15 residues in the CDR3. Per germline, CDR1 SNHLY and CDR2 FYNNEI. Germline trimming cut 8 bases from V and 3 bases from J; bases unmatched to any gene: 13. CDR3 DNA sequence: TGTGCCAGCGGGAATGGGCCAGGGGGTAACTACGAGCAGTACTTC. Residues: CASGNGPGGNYEQYF.

The V and J genes are TRBV5-6 and TRBJ2-7; D unresolved. The V gene lost 4 bases and the J gene lost 0 bases, with 17 bases spanning the gap. The CDR3 contains 16 residues. Germline V gives CDR1 SGHDT, CDR2 YYEEEE. The CDR3 reads CASSPAWVGLSYEQYF. The CDR3 bases are TGTGCCAGCAGCCCTGCCTGGGTCGGCCTCTCCTACGAGCAGTACTTC.

The V gene is TRBV6-1, the J gene TRBJ1-5, with 8 bases aligning to TRBD1. CDR1 MNHNS and CDR2 SASEGT come from the germline V gene. CDR3 length equals 16 residues. The V segment lost 2 bases and the J segment 2 bases; nucleotides outside the gene matches: 5. CDR3 DNA sequence: TGTGCCAGCAGTGAAAGTGAGGGACAGGGCAATCAGCCCCAGCATTTT. Translating gives CASSESEGQGNQPQHF.

The chain uses TRBV7-9 and TRBJ2-1, with 8 bases aligning to TRBD2. This CDR3 has 15 residues. CDR1 is SEHNR and CDR2 is FQNEAQ in the germline V gene (reference sequence). Trimming cost V 1 base and J 4 bases; bases outside gene matches: 3. Here the CDR3 reads CASSLGLARYNEQFF. The DNA for the CDR3 is TGTGCCAGCAGCTTAGGACTAGCGCGTTACAATGAGCAGTTCTTC.

The chain combines TRBV5-1 with TRBJ2-1; tentative D call: TRBD2 (5 bases). The CDR3 runs to 14 residues. V shed 1 base and J shed 10 bases, with 15 bases lying between them. The V gene's germline CDR1 is SGHRS and CDR2 YFSETQ. CDR3 DNA sequence: TGCGCCAGCAGCTTGCATCAAACGACGGGAGAGCAGTTCTTC. Translating gives CASSLHQTTGEQFF.

The V and J genes are TRBV7-8 and TRBJ2-7; D may be TRBD2 (6 bases). Per the germline V gene, CDR1 is SGHVS and CDR2 is FQNEAQ. V gave up 6 bases and J gave up 5 bases, with 17 bases separating them. The CDR3 length is 14 residues. As DNA, the CDR3 is TGTGCCAGCAGAGCCCGACTAGAATGGGACGAGCAGTACTTC. This encodes CASRARLEWDEQYF. Combining the CDR3 with reference TRBV7-8 and TRBJ2-7 gives the whole variable domain GAGVSQSPRYKVAKRGQDVALRCDPISGHVSLFWYQQALGQGPEFLTYFQNEAQLDKSGLPSDRFFAERPEGSVSTLKIQRTQQEDSAVYLCASRARLEWDEQYFGPGTRLTVT.

The chain combines TRBV11-3 with TRBJ2-1; TRBD1 aligns across 9 bases. Germline CDR1 and CDR2: SGHNT and YENEEA. With V trimmed by 1 base and J by 3 bases, 7 bases remained unmatched. The CDR3 is 17 amino acids. CDR3 protein: CASSLGIGDRDYNEQFF. The DNA for the CDR3 is TGTGCCAGCAGCTTAGGGATCGGGGACAGGGACTACAATGAGCAGTTCTTC.

This clone is a singleton in its sample. The chain carries TRBV28 and TRBJ2-7; 9 bases are a match to TRBD2. The length of the CDR3 is 15 residues. The trim removed 4 bases at V and 0 bases at J, leaving 4 bases unmatched. Looked up from germline, CDR1 is MDHEN and CDR2 is SYDVKM. CDR3: CASSSLAGYSYEQYF. In DNA form, the CDR3 reads TGTGCCAGCAGTTCACTAGCGGGTTACTCCTACGAGCAGTACTTC.

The rearrangement joins TRBV5-4 to TRBJ1-5; D gene unclear. Germline CDR1 SGHNT, CDR2 YYREEE (reference sequence). The CDR3 covers 15 residues. The ends were cut back, 4 bases at V and 2 bases at J, with 13 bases in the middle. The chain's CDR3 is CASSNEPTGNQPQHF. CDR3 sequence (DNA): TGTGCCAGCAGCAACGAACCAACTGGCAATCAGCCCCAGCATTTT.

This clone was detected once. V and J are TRBV6-4 and TRBJ1-1; no clear D. Germline CDR1 is MRHNA and CDR2 is SNTAGT. The CDR3 is 13 amino acids. The V end lost 5 bases, the J end lost 5 bases, and 12 bases lay between the germline ends. Here the CDR3 reads CASSLDGRTEAFF. The CDR3 DNA is TGTGCCAGCAGTCTGGACGGGAGGACTGAAGCTTTCTTT.

J is TRBJ2-1 and V is TRBV7-2; the D gene is possibly TRBD2 (6 bases). This CDR3 has 15 amino acids. Trimming stripped 8 bases from V and 0 bases from J, with 14 bases between. The germline gives CDR1 SGHTA, CDR2 FQGNSA. The CDR3 is CASGPGVASYNEQFF. Here the CDR3 DNA reads TGTGCCAGCGGACCGGGGGTAGCCTCCTACAATGAGCAGTTCTTC.

The chain has TRBV20-1 and TRBJ2-3; D not certain. The V and J ends lost 4 bases and 6 bases respectively, with 8 bases between them. Germline CDR1 reads DFQATT; CDR2 reads SNEGSKA (reference sequence). This CDR3 region has 11 residues. As DNA, the CDR3 is TGCAGTGCTATCAATGGGGATACGCAGTATTTT. Residues: CSAINGDTQYF.

As to this clone: The same CDR3 can be traced to other DNA sequences in this sample. V gene TRBV7-2 combines with J gene TRBJ2-2; maybe TRBD1 (5 bases). The V gene lost 4 bases and the J gene lost 0 bases, with 9 bases spanning the gap. The CDR3 is 15 residues long. Per germline, CDR1 SGHTA and CDR2 FQGNSA. The CDR3 spells CASSSRTTNTGELFF. DNA for the CDR3: TGTGCCAGCAGCTCCCGGACAACGAACACCGGGGAGCTGTTTTTT.

The chain recombines TRBV7-2 with TRBJ2-7; TRBD2 agrees at 7 bases. Germline CDR1 and CDR2: SGHTA and FQGNSA. V was pared by 4 bases and J by 7 bases, with 10 bases of the junction left unmatched. The CDR3 has 14 amino acids. CDR3 bases: TGTGCCAGCAGCTCTCTTGGGGGGGTGCGGGAGCAGTACTTC. It is translated as CASSSLGGVREQYF.

In DNA, the CDR3 is TGTGCCTGGAGTTTGCGGGTGGGGGACTATGGCTACACCTTC. This sequence encodes CAWSLRVGDYGYTF. This chain connects TRBV30 to TRBJ1-2; D might be TRBD1 (5 bases). The germline gives CDR1 GTSNPN, CDR2 SVGIG (reference sequence). The CDR3 covers 14 residues. Deletions cut 2 bases from V and 3 bases from J, with 13 bases between.

This clone has only a few counts. This chain links TRBV4-1 with TRBJ1-2; TRBD1 agrees at 7 bases. This CDR3 comprises 16 residues. The V segment lost 1 base and the J segment 4 bases; nucleotides outside the gene matches: 9. Germline CDR1 and CDR2: MGHRA and YSYEKL. Here the CDR3 DNA reads TGCGCCAGCAGCCAAGGAATAGTACAGGGGATCTATGGCTACACCTTC. It codes for CASSQGIVQGIYGYTF.

The rearrangement links TRBV11-2 to TRBJ1-1, with D possibly TRBD1 on 5 matching bases. The CDR3 consists of 13 residues. Germline V gives CDR1 SGHAT, CDR2 FQNNGV. The V and J ends lost 7 bases and 5 bases respectively, with 14 bases between them. CDR3 loop: CASTLGRATEAFF. CDR3 coding DNA: TGTGCCAGCACCTTGGGCAGGGCGACTGAAGCTTTCTTT.

The chain carries TRBV7-7 and TRBJ2-7; 10 nucleotides align to TRBD1. There are 14 residues in the CDR3. V lost 3 bases to trimming and J lost 6 bases; unmatched junction nucleotides: 5. Germline values: CDR1 SSHAT, CDR2 FNYEAQ (reference sequence). CDR3 region: CASSLTGTGVEQYF. The CDR3 DNA reads TGTGCCAGCAGCTTGACCGGGACAGGGGTCGAGCAGTACTTC.

V and J are TRBV6-5 and TRBJ2-1, with D perhaps matching TRBD2 (6 bases). The CDR3 has 16 residues. The V and J ends lost 0 bases and 9 bases respectively, with 18 bases between them. From germline, CDR1 is MNHEY and CDR2 SVGAGI. DNA of the CDR3: TGTGCCAGCAGTTACTCAGGAGGTGGGGCCGGGAGTGAGCAGTTCTTC. This encodes CASSYSGGGAGSEQFF.

The chain couples TRBV7-8 to TRBJ2-7; no firm D call. The CDR3 has 12 residues. Deletions cut 5 bases from V and 2 bases from J, with 7 bases between. Per germline, CDR1 SGHVS and CDR2 FQNEAQ. The CDR3 loop reads CASSQKTYEQYF. The CDR3 nucleotides read TGTGCCAGCAGCCAAAAAACCTACGAGCAGTACTTC. The full variable domain, in which reference TRBV7-8 and TRBJ2-7 provide the parts outside the CDR3, is GAGVSQSPRYKVAKRGQDVALRCDPISGHVSLFWYQQALGQGPEFLTYFQNEAQLDKSGLPSDRFFAERPEGSVSTLKIQRTQQEDSAVYLCASSQKTYEQYFGPGTRLTVT.

With regard to this clone: A read error may account for a junction end that differs from germline. The V call is TRBV2, the J call TRBJ2-2, with 9 bases aligning to TRBD1. Germline CDR1 SNHLY, CDR2 FYNNEI. CDR3 length: 15 residues. The CDR3 DNA follows: TGTGCCAGCAGTGCCGGGACAGGGAACGCCGGGGAGCTGTTTTTT. Amino acid sequence: CASSAGTGNAGELFF.

The rearrangement joins TRBV7-2 to TRBJ1-1, with D unclear. The CDR3 loop spans 14 amino acids. Germline loops: CDR1 SGHTA, CDR2 FQGNSA. Trimming shortened V by 3 bases and J by 1 base, and 9 bases separated the two germline ends. In DNA, the CDR3 is TGTGCCAGCAGCTTTTTTGAGGGGAACACTGAAGCTTTCTTT. Its translation: CASSFFEGNTEAFF.

The J gene is TRBJ1-2, the V gene TRBV27, with 8 bases fitting TRBD1. The CDR3 is 14 amino acids. The germline gives CDR1 MNHEY, CDR2 SMNVEV (reference sequence). With V trimmed by 5 bases and J by 6 bases, 8 bases remained unmatched. CDR3 in DNA: TGTGCCAGCAGTCTCCAGGGGGCCATGAATGGCTACACCTTC. Amino acid sequence: CASSLQGAMNGYTF.